Below are 13 T cell receptor beta chains sequenced from a single sample in a study of T cell repertoires in ileal Crohn's disease. Sequencing used immunoSEQ multiplex PCR; TCRdb keeps in-frame clones, though not all of them. The sample consists of 4,000 or so clones, roughly 80% of them appearing once. The sample consisted of ileal tissue. These TCRs come from an adult with Crohn's disease.

This chain links TRBV28 with TRBJ2-1; TRBD1 might be the D (5 bases). From germline, CDR1 is MDHEN and CDR2 SYDVKM. The V and J ends lost 3 bases and 10 bases respectively, with 19 bases between them. CDR3 length: 15 amino acids. This CDR3 reads CASSFLTDLQGEQFF. In DNA, the CDR3 is TGTGCCAGCAGTTTTCTAACAGACCTCCAGGGAGAGCAGTTCTTC.

The CDR3 DNA reads TGTGCCAGCAGTTCCGGGACTAGCGACTACAATGAGCAGTTCTTC. Its protein is CASSSGTSDYNEQFF. The gene calls are TRBV6-4 and TRBJ2-1; 10 bases line up with TRBD2. The V gene's germline CDR1 is MRHNA and CDR2 SNTAGT. The V gene end was trimmed by 5 bases and the J gene end by 3 bases; junction bases not matched to a gene: 4. There are 15 residues in the CDR3.

The J gene is TRBJ1-5, the V gene TRBV5-1; D call uncertain. The CDR3 is 13 residues long. Trimming shortened V by 4 bases and J by 4 bases, and 9 bases separated the two germline ends. The germline V gene has CDR1 SGHRS and CDR2 YFSETQ. The CDR3 DNA reads TGCGCCAGCAGCCCCGGACTAAATCAGCCCCAGCATTTT. It is translated as CASSPGLNQPQHF. Drawing the rest from reference TRBV5-1 and TRBJ1-5, the complete variable domain is KAGVTQTPRYLIKTRGQQVTLSCSPISGHRSVSWYQQTPGQGLQFLFEYFSETQRNKGNFPGRFSGRQFSNSRSEMNVSTLELGDSALYLCASSPGLNQPQHFGDGTRLSIL.

The rearrangement joins TRBV4-1 to TRBJ1-2; unclear D gene. Trimming left V 0 bases short and J 4 bases short, with 21 bases between. The CDR3 totals 18 residues. Germline assignment: CDR1 MGHRA and CDR2 YSYEKL. CDR3 nucleotide sequence: TGCGCCAGCAGCCAAGATTCGGGCGTCCGGGGAAGGTCCTATGGCTACACCTTC. This gives the protein CASSQDSGVRGRSYGYTF.

V and J are TRBV6-1 and TRBJ2-7, with 11 bases aligning to TRBD1. Germline-derived CDR1 and CDR2 are MNHNS and SASEGT. The junction had 8 bases not matched to a gene; V was cut back by 6 bases and J by 4 bases. This CDR3 comprises 15 residues. In DNA form, the CDR3 reads TGTGCCAGCAGCCCCGGCCGGGACAGGGGGTACGAGCAGTACTTC. This gives the protein CASSPGRDRGYEQYF.

The rearrangement links TRBV6-1 to TRBJ1-4; no clear D gene. Trimming removed 6 bases at V and 7 bases at J, with 9 bases between. The CDR3 is 12 amino acids. Germline CDR1 reads MNHNS; CDR2 reads SASEGT. CDR3 nucleotides: TGTGCCAGCAGGACAACGAGTGAAAAACTGTTTTTT. It translates to CASRTTSEKLFF.

The rearrangement joins TRBV18 to TRBJ2-3; 8 bases map to TRBD1. V shed 0 bases, J shed 3 bases, and the junction held 8 bases outside the gene matches. Germline assignment: CDR1 KGHSH and CDR2 LQKENI. CDR3 length: 17 residues. The DNA of the CDR3 is TGTGCCAGCTCACCACCGACAGGGGAGTTCGGAACAGATACGCAGTATTTT. This encodes CASSPPTGEFGTDTQYF. The full variable domain, completed using reference TRBV18 and TRBJ2-3, is NAGVMQNPRHLVRRRGQEARLRCSPMKGHSHVYWYRQLPEEGLKFMVYLQKENIIDESGMPKERFSAEFPKEGPSILRIQQVVRGDSAAYFCASSPPTGEFGTDTQYFGPGTRLTVL.

V and J are TRBV30 and TRBJ1-1, with 8 bases aligning to TRBD1. Germline assignment: CDR1 GTSNPN and CDR2 SVGIG (reference sequence). V trimming: 3 bases; J trimming: 4 bases; junction bases outside the gene matches: 4. The CDR3 loop spans 13 amino acids. The CDR3 loop reads CAWRTTGGTEAFF. DNA of the CDR3: TGTGCCTGGAGAACTACAGGGGGCACTGAAGCTTTCTTT.

The gene calls are TRBV18 and TRBJ2-4, with D maybe TRBD2 (6 bases). V lost 3 bases and J lost 0, with 9 bases in between. The CDR3 sequence is 15 residues long. Germline V gene sequence: CDR1 KGHSH, CDR2 LQKENI. CDR3: CASSPPGVAKNIQYF. CDR3 DNA sequence: TGTGCCAGCTCACCTCCGGGGGTAGCCAAAAACATTCAGTACTTC.

V is TRBV28 and J is TRBJ1-1; the match to TRBD1 covers 9 bases. Germline V gene data show CDR1 as MDHEN and CDR2 as SYDVKM. The CDR3 totals 14 residues. V dropped 7 bases and J dropped 1; count of bases not matched to a gene: 4. In DNA, the CDR3 is TGTGCCAGCAAGTCGGGACAGGGGAACACTGAAGCTTTCTTT. It translates to CASKSGQGNTEAFF.

The genes are TRBV10-3 and TRBJ2-3; D remains ambiguous. CDR1 is ENHRY and CDR2 is SYGVKD in the germline V gene. V was clipped by 0 bases and J by 0 bases, with 16 bases between them. There are 18 residues in the CDR3. In nucleotides, the CDR3 is TGTGCCATCAGTGAGTCGGTTTCTCCCCTGGGCAGCACAGATACGCAGTATTTT. This gives the protein CAISESVSPLGSTDTQYF.

This rearrangement joins TRBV18 to TRBJ1-1; 7 bases align to TRBD1. The CDR3 covers 13 residues. The junction had 4 bases not matched to a gene; V was cut back by 6 bases and J by 3 bases. CDR1 is KGHSH, CDR2 LQKENI, per germline. CDR3 region: CASSQDRDTEAFF. The CDR3 DNA reads TGTGCCAGCTCGCAAGACAGGGACACTGAAGCTTTCTTT.

The rearrangement joins TRBV28 to TRBJ1-4; no reliable D call. Germline CDR1 MDHEN, CDR2 SYDVKM. The CDR3 sequence is 15 residues long. V shed 2 bases and J shed 2 bases, with 9 bases lying between them. As DNA, the CDR3 is TGTGCCAGCAGTTTAAGTTCCGGGACTAATGAAAAACTGTTTTTT. It is translated as CASSLSSGTNEKLFF.